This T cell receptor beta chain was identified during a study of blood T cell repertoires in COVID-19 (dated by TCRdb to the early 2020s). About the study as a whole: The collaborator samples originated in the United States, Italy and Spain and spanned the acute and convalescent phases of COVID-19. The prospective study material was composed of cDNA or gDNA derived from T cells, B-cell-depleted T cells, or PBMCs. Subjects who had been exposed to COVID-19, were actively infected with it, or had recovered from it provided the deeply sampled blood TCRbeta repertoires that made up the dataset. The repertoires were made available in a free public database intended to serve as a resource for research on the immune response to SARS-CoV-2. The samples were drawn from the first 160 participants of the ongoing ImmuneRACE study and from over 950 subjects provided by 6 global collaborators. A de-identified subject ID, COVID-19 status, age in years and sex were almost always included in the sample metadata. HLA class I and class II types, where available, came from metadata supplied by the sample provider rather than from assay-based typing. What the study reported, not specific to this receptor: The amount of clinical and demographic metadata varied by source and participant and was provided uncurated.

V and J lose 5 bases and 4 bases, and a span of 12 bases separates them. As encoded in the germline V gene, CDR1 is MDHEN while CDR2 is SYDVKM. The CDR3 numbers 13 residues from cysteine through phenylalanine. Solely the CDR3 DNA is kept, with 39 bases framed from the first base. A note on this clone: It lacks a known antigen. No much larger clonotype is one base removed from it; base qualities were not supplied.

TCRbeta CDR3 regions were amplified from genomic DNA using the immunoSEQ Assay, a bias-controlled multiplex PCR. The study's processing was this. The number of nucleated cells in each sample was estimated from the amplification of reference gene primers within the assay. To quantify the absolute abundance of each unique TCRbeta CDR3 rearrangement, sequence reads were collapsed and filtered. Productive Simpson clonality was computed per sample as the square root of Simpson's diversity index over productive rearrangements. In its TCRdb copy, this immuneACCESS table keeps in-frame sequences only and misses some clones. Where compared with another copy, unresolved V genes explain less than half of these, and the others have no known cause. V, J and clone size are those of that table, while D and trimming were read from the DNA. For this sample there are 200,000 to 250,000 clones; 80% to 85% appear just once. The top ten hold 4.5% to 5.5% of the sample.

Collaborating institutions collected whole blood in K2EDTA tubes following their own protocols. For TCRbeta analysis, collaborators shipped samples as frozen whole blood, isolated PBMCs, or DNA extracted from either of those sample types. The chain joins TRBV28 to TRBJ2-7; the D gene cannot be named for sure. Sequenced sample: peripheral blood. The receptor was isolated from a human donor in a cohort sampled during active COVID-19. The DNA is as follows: TGTGCCAGCAGTCCCCTCAGGATATACGAGCAGTACTTC. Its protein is CASSPLRIYEQYF. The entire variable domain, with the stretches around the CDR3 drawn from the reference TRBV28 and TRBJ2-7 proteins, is DVKVTQSSRYLVKRTGEKVFLECVQDMDHENMFWYRQDPGLGLRLIYFSYDVKMKEKGDIPEGYSVSREKKERFSLILESASTNQTSMYLCASSPLRIYEQYFGPGTRLTVT.